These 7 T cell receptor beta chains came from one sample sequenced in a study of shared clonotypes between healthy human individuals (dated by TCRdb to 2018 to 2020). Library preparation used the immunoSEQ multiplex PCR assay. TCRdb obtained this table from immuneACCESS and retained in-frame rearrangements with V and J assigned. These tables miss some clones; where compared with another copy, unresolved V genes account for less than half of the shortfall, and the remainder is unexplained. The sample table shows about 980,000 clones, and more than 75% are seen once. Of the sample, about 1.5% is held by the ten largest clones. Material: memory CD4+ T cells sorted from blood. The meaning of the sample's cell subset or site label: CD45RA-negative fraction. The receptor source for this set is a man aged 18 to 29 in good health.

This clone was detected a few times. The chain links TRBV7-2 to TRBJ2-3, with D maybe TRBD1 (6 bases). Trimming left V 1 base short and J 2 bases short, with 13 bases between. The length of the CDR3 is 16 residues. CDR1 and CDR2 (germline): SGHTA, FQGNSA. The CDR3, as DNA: TGTGCCAGCAGCTTAGATGGAACAGGGCTCACAGATACGCAGTATTTT. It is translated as CASSLDGTGLTDTQYF.

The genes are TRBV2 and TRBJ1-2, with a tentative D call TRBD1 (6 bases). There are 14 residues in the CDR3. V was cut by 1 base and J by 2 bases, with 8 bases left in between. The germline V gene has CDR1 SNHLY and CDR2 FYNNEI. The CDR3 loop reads CASSEEGGNYGYTF. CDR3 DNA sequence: TGTGCCAGCAGTGAAGAGGGGGGAAACTATGGCTACACCTTC.

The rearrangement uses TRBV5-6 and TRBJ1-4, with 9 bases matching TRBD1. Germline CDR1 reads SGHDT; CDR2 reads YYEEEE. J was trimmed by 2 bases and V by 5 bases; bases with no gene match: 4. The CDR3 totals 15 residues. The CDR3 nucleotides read TGTGCCAGCAGGCGACAGGGGGGGACTAATGAAAAACTGTTTTTT. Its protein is CASRRQGGTNEKLFF.

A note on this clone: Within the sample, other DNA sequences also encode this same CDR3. The CDR3 bases are TGTGCCAGCAGCGCCGGGACTCTCCAAGAGACCCAGTACTTC. The encoded protein is CASSAGTLQETQYF. V and J are TRBV9 and TRBJ2-5, with a weak D call TRBD2 (6 bases). The CDR3 covers 14 residues. CDR1 is SGDLS and CDR2 is YYNGEE in the germline V gene. With 3 bases removed from V and 1 base from J, the gap between germline ends came to 10 bases.

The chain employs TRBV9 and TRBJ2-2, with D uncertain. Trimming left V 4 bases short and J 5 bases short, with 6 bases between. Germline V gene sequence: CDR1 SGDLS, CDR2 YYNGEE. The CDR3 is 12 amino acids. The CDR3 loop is CASSLGTGELFF. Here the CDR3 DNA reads TGTGCCAGCAGCCTTGGGACCGGGGAGCTGTTTTTT.

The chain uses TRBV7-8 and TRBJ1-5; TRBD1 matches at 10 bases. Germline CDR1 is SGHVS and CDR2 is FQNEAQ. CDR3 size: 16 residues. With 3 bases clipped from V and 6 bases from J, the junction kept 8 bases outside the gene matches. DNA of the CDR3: TGTGCCAGCAGCTTGGAAGGGACAGGGGTCATTCAGCCCCAGCATTTT. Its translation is CASSLEGTGVIQPQHF. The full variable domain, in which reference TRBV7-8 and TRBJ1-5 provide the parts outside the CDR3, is GAGVSQSPRYKVAKRGQDVALRCDPISGHVSLFWYQQALGQGPEFLTYFQNEAQLDKSGLPSDRFFAERPEGSVSTLKIQRTQQEDSAVYLCASSLEGTGVIQPQHFGDGTRLSIL.

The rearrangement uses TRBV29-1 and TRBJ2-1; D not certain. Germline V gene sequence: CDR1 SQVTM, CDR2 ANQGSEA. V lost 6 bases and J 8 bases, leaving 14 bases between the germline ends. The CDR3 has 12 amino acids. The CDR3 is CSVARSGDEQFF. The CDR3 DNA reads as TGCAGCGTGGCTAGATCGGGCGATGAGCAGTTCTTC.